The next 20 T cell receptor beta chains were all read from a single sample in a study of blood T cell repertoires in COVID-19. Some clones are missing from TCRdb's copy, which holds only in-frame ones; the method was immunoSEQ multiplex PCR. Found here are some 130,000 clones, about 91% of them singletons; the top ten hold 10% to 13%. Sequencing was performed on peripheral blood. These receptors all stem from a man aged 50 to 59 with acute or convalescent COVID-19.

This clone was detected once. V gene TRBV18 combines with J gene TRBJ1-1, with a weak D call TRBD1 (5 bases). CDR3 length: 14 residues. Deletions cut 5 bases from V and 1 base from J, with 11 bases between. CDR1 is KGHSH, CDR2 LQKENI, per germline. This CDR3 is CASSDSGGNTEAFF. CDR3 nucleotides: TGTGCCAGCTCAGACTCCGGGGGGAACACTGAAGCTTTCTTT.

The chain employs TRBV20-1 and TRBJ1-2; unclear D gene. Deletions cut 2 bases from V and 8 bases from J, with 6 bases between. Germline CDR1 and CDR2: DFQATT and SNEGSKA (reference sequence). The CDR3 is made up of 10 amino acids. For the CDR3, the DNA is TGCAGTGCTAGATATGTGGGCTACACCTTC. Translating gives CSARYVGYTF.

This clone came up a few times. CDR3 DNA sequence: TGTGCCATCAGCTATCGGGCAGGGGACATGGCTGAAGCTTTCTTT. It specifies CAISYRAGDMAEAFF. This sequence joins TRBV10-3 and TRBJ1-1, with D possibly TRBD1 on 6 matching bases. Germline CDR1 ENHRY, CDR2 SYGVKD. CDR3 length: 15 residues. Trimming took off 6 bases at V and 6 bases at J, with 20 bases between the two ends.

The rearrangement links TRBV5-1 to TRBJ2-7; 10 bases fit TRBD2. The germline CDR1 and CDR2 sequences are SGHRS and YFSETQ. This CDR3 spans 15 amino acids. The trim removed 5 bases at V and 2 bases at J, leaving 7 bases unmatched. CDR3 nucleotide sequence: TGCGCCAGCAGGGATGGACTAGCGGTAGCCTACGAGCAGTACTTC. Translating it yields CASRDGLAVAYEQYF.

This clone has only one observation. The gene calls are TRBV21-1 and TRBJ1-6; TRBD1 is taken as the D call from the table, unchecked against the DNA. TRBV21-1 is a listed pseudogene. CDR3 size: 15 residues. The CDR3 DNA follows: TGTGCCAGCAGCTGCCCCGGACAGAGGGATTCACCCCTCCACTTT. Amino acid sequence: CASSCPGQRDSPLHF.

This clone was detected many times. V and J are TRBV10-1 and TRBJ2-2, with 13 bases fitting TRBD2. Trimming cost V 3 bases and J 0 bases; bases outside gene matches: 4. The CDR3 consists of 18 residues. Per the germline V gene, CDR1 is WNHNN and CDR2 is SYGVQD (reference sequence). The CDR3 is CASSDTSGRAPNTGELFF. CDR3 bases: TGCGCCAGCAGTGATACTAGCGGGAGGGCCCCGAACACCGGGGAGCTGTTTTTT.

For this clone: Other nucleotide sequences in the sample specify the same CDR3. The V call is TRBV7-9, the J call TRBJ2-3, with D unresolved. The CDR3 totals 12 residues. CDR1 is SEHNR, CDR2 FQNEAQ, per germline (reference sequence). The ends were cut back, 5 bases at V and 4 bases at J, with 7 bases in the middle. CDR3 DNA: TGTGCCAGCAGCCCACTCTCAGATACGCAGTATTTT. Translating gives CASSPLSDTQYF. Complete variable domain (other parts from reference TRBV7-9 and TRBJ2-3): DTGVSQNPRHKITKRGQNVTFRCDPISEHNRLYWYRQTLGQGPEFLTYFQNEAQLEKSRLLSDRFSAERPKGSFSTLEIQRTEQGDSAMYLCASSPLSDTQYFGPGTRLTVL.

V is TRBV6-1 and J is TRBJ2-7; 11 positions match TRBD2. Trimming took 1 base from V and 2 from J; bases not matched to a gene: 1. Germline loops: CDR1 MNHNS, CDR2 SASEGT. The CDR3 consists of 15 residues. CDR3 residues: CASSEVAGGTYEQYF. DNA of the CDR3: TGTGCCAGCAGTGAAGTAGCGGGGGGGACCTACGAGCAGTACTTC.

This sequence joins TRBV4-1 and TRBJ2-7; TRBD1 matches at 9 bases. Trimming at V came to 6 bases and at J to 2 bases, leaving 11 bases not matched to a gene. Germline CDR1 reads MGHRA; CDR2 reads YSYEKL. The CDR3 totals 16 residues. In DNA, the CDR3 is TGCGCCAGCAGACCGCGTGGGGGACAGGGAACCTACGAGCAGTACTTC. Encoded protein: CASRPRGGQGTYEQYF.

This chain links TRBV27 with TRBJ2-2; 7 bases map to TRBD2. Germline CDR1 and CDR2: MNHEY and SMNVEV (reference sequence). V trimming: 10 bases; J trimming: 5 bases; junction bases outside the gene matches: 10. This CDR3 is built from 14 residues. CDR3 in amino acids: CATRGGSGTGELFF. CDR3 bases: TGTGCCACCCGAGGCGGGAGTGGTACCGGGGAGCTGTTTTTT.

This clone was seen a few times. The CDR3 DNA is TGTGCCACACGACGGCCAGGGGGAGATACTGAAGCTTTCTTT. Encoded protein: CATRRPGGDTEAFF. The chain combines TRBV10-3 with TRBJ1-1; 7 positions agree with TRBD1. This CDR3 is built from 14 residues. V lost 10 bases to trimming and J lost 5 bases; unmatched junction nucleotides: 13. Germline assignment: CDR1 ENHRY and CDR2 SYGVKD.

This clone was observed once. In nucleotides, the CDR3 is TGTGCCATCAGCACAGGGGACACTGAAGCTTTCTTT. This gives the protein CAISTGDTEAFF. The chain employs TRBV10-3 and TRBJ1-1; 7 bases are a match to TRBD1. CDR1 is ENHRY and CDR2 is SYGVKD in the germline V gene. The junction had 1 base not matched to a gene; V was cut back by 6 bases and J by 3 bases. The CDR3 runs 12 residues.

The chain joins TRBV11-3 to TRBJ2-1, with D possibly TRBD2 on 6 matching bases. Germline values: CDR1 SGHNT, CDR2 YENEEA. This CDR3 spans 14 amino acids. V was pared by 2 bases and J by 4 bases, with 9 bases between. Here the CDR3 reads CASSLWGEYNEQFF. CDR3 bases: TGTGCCAGCAGCTTATGGGGGGAGTACAATGAGCAGTTCTTC.

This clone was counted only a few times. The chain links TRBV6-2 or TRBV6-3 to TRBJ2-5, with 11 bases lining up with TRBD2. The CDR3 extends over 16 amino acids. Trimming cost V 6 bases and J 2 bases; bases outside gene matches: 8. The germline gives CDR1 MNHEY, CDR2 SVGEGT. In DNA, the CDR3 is TGTGCCAGCAGCCGCGGACTAGCGGGCTTACAAGAGACCCAGTACTTC. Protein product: CASSRGLAGLQETQYF.

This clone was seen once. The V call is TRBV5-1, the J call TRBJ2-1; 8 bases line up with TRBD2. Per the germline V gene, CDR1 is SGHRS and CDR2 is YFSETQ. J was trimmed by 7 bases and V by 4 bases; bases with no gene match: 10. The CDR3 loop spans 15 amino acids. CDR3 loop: CASSPVGLAGNEQFF. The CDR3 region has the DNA TGCGCCAGCAGCCCCGTCGGACTAGCTGGGAATGAGCAGTTCTTC.

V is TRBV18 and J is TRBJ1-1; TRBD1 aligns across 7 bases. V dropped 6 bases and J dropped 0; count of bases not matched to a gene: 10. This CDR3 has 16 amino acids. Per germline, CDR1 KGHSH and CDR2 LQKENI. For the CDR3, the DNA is TGTGCCAGCTCCCTCGCCGGGACAGCAATGAACACTGAAGCTTTCTTT. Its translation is CASSLAGTAMNTEAFF.

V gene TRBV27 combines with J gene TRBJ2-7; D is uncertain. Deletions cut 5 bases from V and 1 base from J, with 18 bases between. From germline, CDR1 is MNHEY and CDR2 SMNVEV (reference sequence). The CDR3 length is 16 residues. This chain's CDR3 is CASSPHPRKVSYEQYF. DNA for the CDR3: TGTGCCAGCAGTCCCCACCCCAGGAAGGTTTCCTACGAGCAGTACTTC.

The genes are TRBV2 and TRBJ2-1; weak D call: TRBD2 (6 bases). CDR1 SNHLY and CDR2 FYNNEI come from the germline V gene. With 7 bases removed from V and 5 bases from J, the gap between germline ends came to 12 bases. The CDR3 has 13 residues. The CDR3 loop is CASKPGLDNEQFF. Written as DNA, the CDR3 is TGTGCCAGCAAGCCGGGACTCGACAATGAGCAGTTCTTC.

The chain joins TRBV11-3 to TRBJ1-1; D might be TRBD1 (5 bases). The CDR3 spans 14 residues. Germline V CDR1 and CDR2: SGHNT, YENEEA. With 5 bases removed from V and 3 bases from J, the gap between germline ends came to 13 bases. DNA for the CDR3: TGTGCCAGCAGCCAGTCCTGGGGGGACACTGAAGCTTTCTTT. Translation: CASSQSWGDTEAFF.

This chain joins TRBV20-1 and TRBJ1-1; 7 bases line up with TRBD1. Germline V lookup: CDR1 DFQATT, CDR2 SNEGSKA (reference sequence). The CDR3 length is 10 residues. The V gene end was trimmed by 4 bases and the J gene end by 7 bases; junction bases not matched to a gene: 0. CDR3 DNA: TGCAGTGCTAACAGGGGTGAAGCTTTCTTT. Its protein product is CSANRGEAFF.